This T cell receptor beta chain originates from a study of blood T cell repertoires in COVID-19. Whole-study context: The study drew acute and convalescent COVID-19 samples from the United States, Italy and Spain.

Participants, about 18 to 90 years old, spanned under 30 US areas. V shed 1 base, J shed 7 bases, and the junction held 5 bases outside the gene matches. The CDR3 loop spans 14 amino acids. Germline lookup yields CDR1 LGHNA and CDR2 YSLEER. TCRdb's table, derived via immunoSEQ multiplex PCR, lists solely in-frame clones and lacks some. The repertoire consists of roughly 300,000 clones, with 92% occurring once and the leading ten covering around 18%. The specimen sequenced was PBMCs or T cells enriched from blood (not recorded which). The chain is built from TRBV4-3 and TRBJ1-2; 8 positions agree with TRBD1. The sequence was obtained from a woman in her 30s who had recovered from COVID-19. CDR3 nucleotide sequence: TGCGCCAGCAGCCAAGGGACAGGGCCTTTTGGCTACACCTTC. It encodes CASSQGTGPFGYTF.